This TCR beta chain was retrieved from a study of cytomegalovirus exposure and HLA in healthy donors. Findings of the study overall: A later analysis linked some 18,000 TCR beta sequences to HLA alleles at 0.05 false discovery rate. Near-uniform donor sequencing depth was presumed by presence/absence analyses. The authors enumerated 164 TCR beta chains as linked to cytomegalovirus. In a later analysis, HLA-associated beta chains showed higher expansion and lower generation probabilities than comparable chains.

This CDR3 has 14 amino acids. With 5 bases removed from V and 7 bases from J, the gap between germline ends came to 14 bases. Germline values: CDR1 MNHEY, CDR2 SMNVEV (reference sequence). Researchers ran the PCR with 60 Vbeta and 13 Jbeta primers. TCRdb keeps only in-frame clones here, not all; method: immunoSEQ multiplex PCR. The sample contains roughly 150,000 clones, approximately 81% of which appear only once. Concerning this clone itself: Its cognate antigen is unknown.

Sequences were obtained from PBMCs. This clonotype was sampled from a boy between 2 and 10 years old in good health and CMV-seronegative. The rearrangement links TRBV27 to TRBJ2-2; tentative D call: TRBD1 (6 bases). CDR3 in amino acids: CASSPQGWNGELFF. The CDR3 DNA follows: TGTGCCAGCAGTCCGCAGGGGTGGAACGGGGAGCTGTTTTTT.